Below, 23 T cell receptor beta chains from the same sample are listed, as sequenced in a study of regulatory T cells in long-lasting Graves disease. This sample's time point: persistent/refractory GD, antithyroid drugs over 5 years with positive TRAb. Making the TCR library involved RNA that had been extracted from PBMCs. Combining iRepertoire HTBI primers with Arm-PCR of CDR3 regions, the authors built TCR beta libraries. TCRdb ran MiXCR on the multiplex PCR reads and lists one entry per CDR3 protein. The profile shows 300,000 to 350,000 distinct CDR3 sequences, roughly 21% of them singletons. The material was peripheral blood mononuclear cells (PBMCs), obtained when the disease was refractory, from a patient treated with antithyroid drugs. The source is a female donor with Graves disease.

This clonotype was counted a few times. The rearrangement links TRBV28 to TRBJ1-5; 7 nucleotides line up with TRBD1. The CDR3 has 15 amino acids. CDR1 and CDR2 (germline): MDHEN, SYDVKM. J lost 3 bases, V lost 5 bases, and 7 bases had no gene match. This chain's CDR3 is CASSPPGQFNQPQHF. In DNA, the CDR3 is TGTGCCAGCAGTCCCCCGGGACAGTTCAATCAGCCCCAGCATTTT.

This clonotype was recorded at least ten times. The chain combines TRBV2 with TRBJ2-7; D unclear. V lost 4 bases to trimming and J lost 6 bases, with 7 bases between them. The germline CDR1 and CDR2 sequences are SNHLY and FYNNEI. The CDR3 consists of 11 residues. CDR3: CASSVGREQYF. The CDR3 DNA follows: TGTGCCAGCAGTGTGGGTCGCGAGCAGTACTTC.

The sample holds a few counts of this clonotype. The chain is built from TRBV28 and TRBJ2-7; 7 nucleotides match TRBD2. The CDR3 is made up of 13 amino acids. The V gene's germline CDR1 is MDHEN and CDR2 SYDVKM. V was pared by 5 bases and J by 7 bases, with 8 bases of the junction left unmatched. CDR3: CASSRGGLEEQYF. The CDR3 coding sequence is TGTGCCAGCAGTCGCGGGGGTCTGGAGGAGCAGTACTTC. The whole variable domain, filled in from reference TRBV28 and TRBJ2-7, reads DVKVTQSSRYLVKRTGEKVFLECVQDMDHENMFWYRQDPGLGLRLIYFSYDVKMKEKGDIPEGYSVSREKKERFSLILESASTNQTSMYLCASSRGGLEEQYFGPGTRLTVT.

V gene TRBV18 combines with J gene TRBJ1-2; D may be TRBD1 (5 bases). CDR1 and CDR2 from the germline V gene are KGHSH and LQKENI. The CDR3 covers 13 residues. V was clipped by 2 bases and J by 6 bases, with 10 bases between them. The DNA for the CDR3 is TGTGCCAGCTCACCAGGGCAGGGAAATGGCTACACCTTC. This sequence encodes CASSPGQGNGYTF.

This chain joins TRBV7-9 and TRBJ1-3; no clear D gene. Trimming took off 3 bases at V and 0 bases at J, with 15 bases between the two ends. This CDR3 is built from 17 residues. Per the germline V gene, CDR1 is SEHNR and CDR2 is FQNEAQ (reference sequence). CDR3 coding DNA: TGTGCCAGCAGCTTTAACCGGAGGAGGAACTCTGGAAACACCATATATTTT. Protein sequence: CASSFNRRRNSGNTIYF.

This clonotype was counted at least ten times. The rearrangement uses TRBV5-1 and TRBJ1-2, with 7 bases matching TRBD1. After removal of 0 bases from V and 3 bases from J, the junction contained 5 bases not matched to a gene. CDR1 and CDR2 from the germline V gene are SGHRS and YFSETQ. The CDR3 sequence is 15 residues long. The CDR3 here is CASSLGSGQDYGYTF. CDR3 nucleotides: TGCGCCAGCAGCTTGGGCAGCGGACAGGACTATGGCTACACCTTC.

This clonotype appeared many times. The J gene is TRBJ2-7, the V gene TRBV27; D is ambiguous. The CDR3 runs 16 residues. Germline V gene sequence: CDR1 MNHEY, CDR2 SMNVEV (reference sequence). V lost 4 bases and J lost 0, with 16 bases in between. CDR3 residues: CASSSSFTRSSYEQYF. The CDR3 DNA is TGTGCCAGCAGTTCCTCTTTCACACGGAGCTCCTACGAGCAGTACTTC.

This chain joins TRBV19 and TRBJ2-1; D is tentatively TRBD1 or TRBD2 (6 bases each). CDR1 LNHDA and CDR2 SQIVND come from the germline V gene (reference sequence). The germline V and J ends were trimmed by 3 bases and 8 bases, with 11 bases remaining between them. This CDR3 comprises 13 residues. CDR3 loop: CASSIPGGYEQFF. CDR3 nucleotides: TGTGCCAGTAGTATCCCCGGGGGCTATGAGCAGTTCTTC.

This clonotype was picked up one time. A read error may produce the germline difference seen at one junction end. This rearrangement joins TRBV11-2 to TRBJ2-2, with 9 bases identical to TRBD1. Germline V gene data show CDR1 as SGHAT and CDR2 as FQNNGV. The CDR3 has 18 residues. The CDR3 spells CASSLGKGTGRNTEELFF. In DNA form, the CDR3 reads TGTGCCAGCAGCTTAGGAAAGGGGACAGGGCGGAACACCGAGGAGCTGTTTTTT.

Concerning this clonotype itself: A single base separates this from a much larger clone, so it may be a read error. CDR3 nucleotide sequence: TGTGCCAGCAGCTTAGGGATTAACACTGAAGCTTTCTTT. This translates into CASSLGINTEAFF. This chain links TRBV11-2 with TRBJ1-1; D is undetermined. CDR1 is SGHAT, CDR2 FQNNGV, per germline. The V gene lost 1 base and the J gene lost 2 bases, with 5 bases spanning the gap. This CDR3 has 13 residues.

The chain joins TRBV20-1 to TRBJ1-5, with D perhaps TRBD1 (5 bases). Germline CDR1 and CDR2: DFQATT and SNEGSKA (reference sequence). The CDR3 length is 13 residues. In nucleotides, the CDR3 is TGCAGCGCCAACGGGGGGAGCAATCAGCCCCAGCATTTT. This codes for CSANGGSNQPQHF.

There are a few counts of this clonotype. The chain links TRBV27 to TRBJ1-2, with D possibly TRBD1 on 5 matching bases. Germline V gene sequence: CDR1 MNHEY, CDR2 SMNVEV (reference sequence). The V gene lost 0 bases and the J gene lost 7 bases, with 18 bases spanning the gap. This CDR3 spans 16 amino acids. The CDR3 loop reads CASSLSPTRGVGGYTF. CDR3 nucleotides: TGTGCCAGCAGTTTATCGCCGACACGGGGCGTGGGTGGCTACACCTTC.

The chain uses TRBV27 and TRBJ2-7; D could derive from TRBD1 or TRBD2 (5 bases each). Per germline, CDR1 MNHEY and CDR2 SMNVEV (reference sequence). This CDR3 spans 13 amino acids. Trimming shortened V by 7 bases and J by 1 base, and 11 bases separated the two germline ends. The CDR3 loop is CASKGRLSYEQYF. The CDR3 DNA follows: TGTGCCAGCAAGGGGAGACTTTCCTACGAGCAGTACTTC.

The V and J genes are TRBV20-1 and TRBJ1-1; 8 nucleotides line up with TRBD1. The germline V gene has CDR1 DFQATT and CDR2 SNEGSKA (reference sequence). The ends lost 5 bases at V and 10 bases at J; junction bases unmatched: 6. The CDR3 is 11 residues long. DNA for the CDR3: TGCAGTGCTGGCACAGGGGGGAGAGCTTTCTTT. Translating gives CSAGTGGRAFF.

Turning to this clonotype: A much larger clone lies a single base off, so this may be a read error. V and J are TRBV29-1 and TRBJ2-5; perhaps TRBD1 as D (5 bases). V was trimmed by 1 base and J by 4 bases, leaving 7 bases between them. CDR3 length equals 12 residues. CDR1 is SQVTM, CDR2 ANQGSEA, per germline. Here the CDR3 reads CSVEGGGETQYF. DNA for the CDR3: TGCAGCGTTGAAGGGGGCGGAGAGACCCAGTACTTC.

This clonotype was seen more than once but under ten times. The CDR3 is CSVFIQGYKNIQYF. The DNA for the CDR3 is TGCAGCGTTTTCATACAGGGGTACAAAAACATTCAGTACTTC. This chain links TRBV29-1 with TRBJ2-4, with 7 bases matching TRBD1. Germline CDR1 and CDR2: SQVTM and ANQGSEA. CDR3 length: 14 residues. V dropped 5 bases and J dropped 3; count of bases not matched to a gene: 7. Full variable domain (remainder filled in from reference TRBV29-1 and TRBJ2-4): SAVISQKPSRDICQRGTSLTIQCQVDSQVTMMFWYRQQPGQSLTLIATANQGSEATYESGFVIDKFPISRPNLTFSTLTVSNMSPEDSSIYLCSVFIQGYKNIQYFGAGTRLSVL.

This clonotype appeared a few times. The chain carries TRBV12-3 or TRBV12-4 and TRBJ2-7, with no clear D. There are 13 residues in the CDR3. V was trimmed by 1 base and J by 6 bases, leaving 10 bases between them. The CDR3 DNA follows: TGTGCCAGCAGTTTAGTTTATCCTGGCGAGCAGTACTTC. Translating it yields CASSLVYPGEQYF.

This clonotype was picked up many times. The V call is TRBV6-1, the J call TRBJ1-2, with TRBD1 as a possible D gene (5 bases). The V gene's germline CDR1 is MNHNS and CDR2 SASEGT. V lost 8 bases and J lost 8, with 12 bases in between. The CDR3 totals 11 residues. The CDR3 DNA sequence: TGTGCCAGCGGCAGGGCCGGGGGCTACACCTTC. Translation: CASGRAGGYTF.

There are many counts of this clonotype. The chain links TRBV5-6 to TRBJ2-7, with 7 nucleotides matching TRBD1. The J segment lost 6 bases and the V segment lost 4 bases, leaving 16 bases of the junction unmatched. Per the germline V gene, CDR1 is SGHDT and CDR2 is YYEEEE. The CDR3 covers 16 residues. CDR3 bases: TGTGCCAGCAGCGTTCACAGGGGTCGAATCCTTTTCGAGCAGTACTTC. Its translation is CASSVHRGRILFEQYF.

J is TRBJ1-1 and V is TRBV19, with D hard to call. Germline CDR1 is LNHDA and CDR2 is SQIVND (reference sequence). Between the trimmed V and J ends, which lost 2 bases and 0 bases, there was a span of 4 bases. This CDR3 spans 13 amino acids. CDR3 sequence reads: CASSIHLNTEAFF. The DNA for the CDR3 is TGTGCCAGTAGTATACACCTGAACACTGAAGCTTTCTTT.

Ten or more counts support this clonotype. The chain employs TRBV15 and TRBJ2-5; possibly TRBD1 or TRBD2 for D (5 bases each). V was trimmed by 3 bases and J by 4 bases, leaving 15 bases between them. The CDR3 is 15 amino acids. Germline CDR1 is LNHNV and CDR2 is YYDKDF (reference sequence). The CDR3 reads CATSSFQGRGETQYF. Written as DNA, the CDR3 is TGTGCCACCAGCAGTTTTCAGGGACGCGGAGAGACCCAGTACTTC.

The chain is built from TRBV24-1 and TRBJ1-1; 11 positions agree with TRBD1. Germline CDR1 is KGHDR and CDR2 is SFDVKD. V shed 2 bases, J shed 5 bases, and the junction held 6 bases outside the gene matches. The CDR3 runs 16 residues. The CDR3 region is CATSDSQDRGHTEAFF. The CDR3 DNA is TGTGCCACCAGTGATTCCCAGGACAGGGGGCATACTGAAGCTTTCTTT.

This clonotype was counted a few times. The genes are TRBV4-1 and TRBJ1-2; 7 nucleotides line up with TRBD1. With V trimmed by 4 bases and J by 8 bases, 4 bases remained unmatched. The CDR3 contains 12 residues. Germline loops: CDR1 MGHRA, CDR2 YSYEKL. The CDR3 protein is CASSPTGFGYTF. In DNA, the CDR3 is TGCGCCAGCAGCCCGACAGGGTTCGGCTACACCTTC.